The 14 T cell receptor beta chains in this list originate from one sample, sequenced in a study of T-cell reconstitution after alpha-beta-depleted transplantation in children. During its preparation, the TCRbeta library received unique molecular identifiers. Each CDR3 protein is one row after TCRdb ran MiXCR on the PCR reads. Of 900,000 or so distinct CDR3 sequences listed, 16% are singletons. The specimen comprised PBMCs, mostly from graft donor cells, sampled 360 days after TCRalphabeta/CD19-depleted stem cell transplant. These receptors were collected from a male patient younger than 18 who had a stem cell transplant for acute lymphoblastic leukemia, so the T cells may come from the graft donor.

In its sample, this clonotype was seen many times. The rearrangement joins TRBV29-1 to TRBJ1-2; D is ambiguous. The germline V and J ends were trimmed by 0 bases and 6 bases, with 11 bases remaining between them. The CDR3 spans 13 residues. CDR1 and CDR2 from the germline V gene are SQVTM and ANQGSEA. The CDR3 loop is CSVEDRRDDGYTF. CDR3 sequence (DNA): TGCAGCGTTGAAGATCGCCGGGATGATGGCTACACCTTC.

This clonotype was counted many times. The V call is TRBV11-2, the J call TRBJ2-1, with 14 bases that match TRBD2. The CDR3 length is 16 residues. V trimming: 4 bases; J trimming: 9 bases; junction bases outside the gene matches: 8. Germline V gives CDR1 SGHAT, CDR2 FQNNGV. CDR3 region: CASSSVGLAGVIEQFF. Written as DNA, the CDR3 is TGTGCCAGCAGCTCAGTGGGACTAGCGGGAGTTATTGAGCAGTTCTTC. The whole variable domain, remainder taken from reference TRBV11-2 and TRBJ2-1, is EAGVAQSPRYKIIEKRQSVAFWCNPISGHATLYWYQQILGQGPKLLIQFQNNGVVDDSQLPKDRFSAERLKGVDSTLKIQPAKLEDSAVYLCASSSVGLAGVIEQFFGPGTRLTVL.

This clonotype was seen only a few times. V usage is TRBV2 and J usage is TRBJ1-1, with 11 positions matching TRBD1. In germline, CDR1 is SNHLY, CDR2 FYNNEI. The J segment lost 4 bases and the V segment lost 8 bases, leaving 9 bases of the junction unmatched. The CDR3 has 15 residues. CDR3 sequence (DNA): TGTGCCAGCCCGACCCCCGGGACAGGGGGCACTGAAGCTTTCTTT. Residues: CASPTPGTGGTEAFF.

There are a few counts of this clonotype. The rearrangement uses TRBV29-1 and TRBJ2-7; the match to TRBD1 covers 8 bases. This CDR3 is built from 14 residues. The germline V gene encodes CDR1 SQVTM and CDR2 ANQGSEA. Germline trimming cut 1 base from V and 4 bases from J; bases unmatched to any gene: 6. Here the CDR3 reads CSVEVPTGAYEQYF. CDR3 in DNA: TGCAGCGTTGAAGTTCCGACAGGGGCGTACGAGCAGTACTTC.

This clonotype was picked up many times. The rearrangement links TRBV7-2 to TRBJ1-5; D remains ambiguous. V lost 1 base and J lost 0, with 7 bases in between. The germline CDR1 and CDR2 sequences are SGHTA and FQGNSA. This CDR3 comprises 15 residues. The CDR3: CASSLVGYSNQPQHF. For the CDR3, the DNA is TGTGCCAGCAGCTTAGTAGGTTATAGCAATCAGCCCCAGCATTTT.

This clonotype was seen a few times. The chain employs TRBV27 and TRBJ2-1, with D perhaps given as TRBD1 or TRBD2 (5 bases each). Trimming pared 5 bases from V and 12 bases from J, leaving 20 bases between. CDR1 is MNHEY, CDR2 SMNVEV, per germline (reference sequence). The CDR3 covers 14 residues. This CDR3 is CASSPKGTIGAQFF. The CDR3 nucleotides read TGTGCCAGCAGTCCCAAGGGGACCATCGGGGCGCAGTTCTTC.

The chain couples TRBV6-1 to TRBJ2-3; 8 bases map to TRBD1. This CDR3 spans 16 amino acids. Trimming removed 8 bases from V and 2 bases from J; junction bases left unmatched: 12. The germline CDR1 and CDR2 sequences are MNHNS and SASEGT. For the CDR3, the DNA is TGTGCCAGCGGAGGAGCGACAGGGGCTGACACAGATACGCAGTATTTT. Its protein product is CASGGATGADTDTQYF.

Comment on this clonotype: One junction end disagrees with the germline gene, perhaps due to a read error. The V call is TRBV20-1, the J call TRBJ2-7; 7 bases are shared with TRBD2. The length of the CDR3 is 16 residues. Looked up from germline, CDR1 is DFQATT and CDR2 is SNEGSKA (reference sequence). The CDR3 region is CCARDTGLADSYEQYF. Here the CDR3 DNA reads TGCTGTGCTAGAGATACTGGGCTAGCGGACTCCTACGAGCAGTACTTC.

This clonotype was picked up many times. The rearrangement links TRBV28 to TRBJ2-3, with 7 bases that match TRBD2. Trimming at V came to 4 bases and at J to 0 bases, leaving 10 bases not matched to a gene. The CDR3 totals 17 residues. Germline loops: CDR1 MDHEN, CDR2 SYDVKM. DNA of the CDR3: TGTGCCAGCAGTTACGCGGGAGAGGGGCTTAGCACAGATACGCAGTATTTT. Translation: CASSYAGEGLSTDTQYF.

The CDR3 bases are TGCGCCAGCAGCTTCGAAACGGGGGGTGATACGCAGTATTTT. This codes for CASSFETGGDTQYF. The chain joins TRBV5-1 to TRBJ2-3; TRBD2 matches 7 bases. The CDR3 contains 14 residues. Germline values: CDR1 SGHRS, CDR2 YFSETQ. The V segment lost 2 bases and the J segment 6 bases; nucleotides outside the gene matches: 6. Full variable domain (remainder filled in from reference TRBV5-1 and TRBJ2-3): KAGVTQTPRYLIKTRGQQVTLSCSPISGHRSVSWYQQTPGQGLQFLFEYFSETQRNKGNFPGRFSGRQFSNSRSEMNVSTLELGDSALYLCASSFETGGDTQYFGPGTRLTVL.

This clonotype was observed a handful of times. The rearrangement joins TRBV7-3 to TRBJ2-1; D call uncertain. This CDR3 has 15 amino acids. Trimming cost V 1 base and J 5 bases, with 12 bases left between them. CDR1 and CDR2 (germline): SGHTA, FQGTGA. The CDR3 DNA reads TGTGCCAGCAGCTTAAGACGGGCGACTCACAATGAGCAGTTCTTC. This encodes CASSLRRATHNEQFF.

The J gene is TRBJ2-4, the V gene TRBV12-3 or TRBV12-4; D gene ambiguous. This CDR3 comprises 13 residues. The V end was cut by 3 bases, the J end by 6 bases, with 9 bases between. The CDR3 spells CASSFDTANIQYF. In nucleotides, the CDR3 is TGTGCCAGCAGTTTCGACACTGCAAACATTCAGTACTTC.

The chain uses TRBV11-2 and TRBJ2-2; TRBD2 is a possible D gene (6 bases). The CDR3 is made up of 16 amino acids. The V and J ends lost 6 bases and 3 bases respectively, with 17 bases between them. Germline CDR1 reads SGHAT; CDR2 reads FQNNGV. This CDR3 is CASSQPPGGDTGELFF. As DNA, the CDR3 is TGTGCCAGCAGTCAGCCGCCAGGAGGGGACACCGGGGAGCTGTTTTTT.

This clonotype was detected a few times. The V gene is TRBV5-1, the J gene TRBJ2-3, with TRBD2 matching over 9 bases. Trimming took 4 bases from V and 2 from J; bases not matched to a gene: 11. Germline CDR1 SGHRS, CDR2 YFSETQ. The CDR3 loop spans 17 amino acids. The CDR3 loop is CASSPVTIAGDTDTQYF. The CDR3 DNA reads TGCGCCAGCAGCCCTGTCACCATAGCGGGAGACACAGATACGCAGTATTTT.